One sample yielded the 30 T cell receptor beta chains listed below, sequenced in a study of T cell responses to AZD1222 COVID-19 vaccine (dated by TCRdb to the early 2020s). Library creation used the immunoSEQ multiplex PCR assay. The table comes from immuneACCESS by way of TCRdb, which keeps in-frame sequences with V and J called. Part of the clones is missing from these tables; in studies checked, under half for an unresolved V gene and the rest for unknown reasons. This sample has about 72,000 clones in its table, and nearly 90% of those were observed once. The ten largest clones take up roughly 30% of the sample. The intended sense of this specimen's time point label: about 28 days (+/-7) after the second vaccine dose. The material sequenced was peripheral blood, taken 28 days after the second AZD1222 dose. The receptors here all came from an adult who received the AZD1222 COVID-19 vaccine.

About this clone itself: The junction shows a germline mismatch at one end, possibly a read error. The chain combines TRBV6-1 with TRBJ2-7; D unclear. CDR3 length: 15 residues. CDR1 is MNHNS, CDR2 SASEGT, per germline. The CDR3 DNA reads as TGTGCCAGCAGTGAAGAAGCAAGCCCAAGCACGCCTCCCAACTTC. Translated: CASSEEASPSTPPNF.

V gene TRBV7-8 combines with J gene TRBJ2-7; a possible D gene is TRBD2 (7 bases). The germline V and J ends were trimmed by 2 bases and 6 bases, with 17 bases remaining between them. The CDR3 is 15 residues long. Germline V gene data show CDR1 as SGHVS and CDR2 as FQNEAQ. The CDR3 loop reads CASSLIEGRGSEQYF. Here the CDR3 DNA reads TGTGCCAGCAGCTTAATTGAGGGGAGGGGGAGCGAGCAGTACTTC.

V and J are TRBV6-2 or TRBV6-3 and TRBJ1-5; D not certain. This CDR3 has 16 residues. Trimming removed 5 bases from V and 0 bases from J, with 14 bases in between. CDR1 MNHEY and CDR2 SVGEGT come from the germline V gene. This CDR3 is CASSRGRNPSNQPQHF. The DNA for the CDR3 is TGTGCCAGCAGTCGGGGAAGAAACCCTAGCAATCAGCCCCAGCATTTT.

The rearrangement uses TRBV18 and TRBJ2-1; possibly TRBD1 for D (5 bases). Germline assignment: CDR1 KGHSH and CDR2 LQKENI. Trimming stripped 2 bases from V and 4 bases from J, with 9 bases between. This CDR3 region has 14 residues. The CDR3 nucleotides read TGTGCCAGCTCACCAGGTACAGGTTACAATGAGCAGTTCTTC. This sequence encodes CASSPGTGYNEQFF.

This clone was observed once. V and J are TRBV19 and TRBJ1-1; D gene uncertain. The CDR3 runs 15 residues. V shed 6 bases and J shed 6 bases, with 20 bases lying between them. CDR1 and CDR2 from the germline V gene are LNHDA and SQIVND (reference sequence). CDR3 region: CASSLSPGRRAEAFF. In DNA form, the CDR3 reads TGTGCCAGTAGCTTGTCCCCGGGCCGGAGAGCTGAAGCTTTCTTT.

In this sample, this clone turned up once. The CDR3 nucleotides read TGTGCCAGCAGCCCTACCCCTTACACTGAAGCTTTCTTT. Translation: CASSPTPYTEAFF. The V gene is TRBV9, the J gene TRBJ1-1; D gene uncertain. This CDR3 comprises 13 residues. Deletions cut 4 bases from V and 3 bases from J, with 10 bases between. The V gene's germline CDR1 is SGDLS and CDR2 YYNGEE.

Here the CDR3 DNA reads TGTGCCAGTAGCCATTCGGCCTCAGGCAACCTAAATAGCAATCAGCCCCAGCATTTT. Translation gives CASSHSASGNLNSNQPQHF. The chain has TRBV19 and TRBJ1-5; no definite D call. This CDR3 has 19 amino acids. The V and J ends lost 6 bases and 0 bases respectively, with 24 bases between them. In germline, CDR1 is LNHDA, CDR2 SQIVND (reference sequence).

The chain is built from TRBV9 and TRBJ1-1; D remains ambiguous. Trimming took 0 bases from V and 5 from J, leaving 8 bases between them. CDR3 size: 13 residues. CDR1 and CDR2 (germline): SGDLS, YYNGEE. This CDR3 reads CASSVAVGTEAFF. The CDR3 nucleotides read TGTGCCAGCAGCGTAGCGGTGGGAACTGAAGCTTTCTTT.

The V and J genes are TRBV11-2 and TRBJ2-3, with 7 positions matching TRBD2. This CDR3 is built from 16 residues. The J segment lost 4 bases and the V segment lost 1 base, leaving 8 bases of the junction unmatched. CDR1 SGHAT and CDR2 FQNNGV come from the germline V gene. CDR3 sequence (DNA): TGTGCCAGCAGCTTAGTCCCTTACGGGAGGCCAGATACGCAGTATTTT. The encoded protein is CASSLVPYGRPDTQYF.

V gene TRBV19 combines with J gene TRBJ1-1, with TRBD1 identical over 8 bases. The CDR3 is made up of 13 amino acids. V lost 6 bases, J lost 1 base, and 1 base stayed unmatched. Germline CDR1 and CDR2: LNHDA and SQIVND (reference sequence). The CDR3 reads CASSGQGNTEAFF. The DNA for the CDR3 is TGTGCCAGTAGCGGACAGGGGAACACTGAAGCTTTCTTT.

The chain employs TRBV9 and TRBJ2-5; tentative D call: TRBD1 (6 bases). Germline CDR1 SGDLS, CDR2 YYNGEE. The CDR3 loop spans 14 amino acids. V lost 0 bases and J lost 6, with 12 bases in between. CDR3 DNA: TGTGCCAGCAGCGTAGGGGGGCTAGCTAAGACCCAGTACTTC. Translation: CASSVGGLAKTQYF.

In this sample, this clone turned up a few times. The chain couples TRBV7-9 to TRBJ2-7, with unresolved D. The CDR3 covers 11 residues. Trimming left V 5 bases short and J 4 bases short, with 6 bases between. Germline CDR1 is SEHNR and CDR2 is FQNEAQ (reference sequence). The CDR3 spells CASSAAYEQYF. Here the CDR3 DNA reads TGTGCCAGCAGCGCAGCTTACGAGCAGTACTTC.

The chain recombines TRBV29-1 with TRBJ1-2; D call uncertain. The CDR3 contains 10 residues. The germline V gene has CDR1 SQVTM and CDR2 ANQGSEA. V lost 2 bases and J 6 bases, leaving 4 bases between the germline ends. The CDR3: CSVELNGYTF. CDR3 nucleotide sequence: TGCAGCGTTGAATTGAATGGCTACACCTTC.

The chain joins TRBV18 to TRBJ1-4, with 7 bases that match TRBD1. Losses at the gene ends were 3 bases for V and 0 bases for J; bases not matched to a gene: 10. Germline V gene data show CDR1 as KGHSH and CDR2 as LQKENI. CDR3 size: 18 residues. The CDR3 coding sequence is TGTGCCAGCTCACCCAGTCCGGGACAGAGTTCAACTAATGAAAAACTGTTTTTT. Encoded protein: CASSPSPGQSSTNEKLFF.

The chain combines TRBV5-5 with TRBJ2-7; D possibly corresponds to TRBD1 (5 bases). Trimming took off 0 bases at V and 2 bases at J, with 9 bases between the two ends. Looked up from germline, CDR1 is SGHKS and CDR2 is YYEKEE (reference sequence). CDR3 length: 14 residues. The CDR3 DNA reads TGTGCCAGCAGCTTGGGGGTAGGGGCCTACGAGCAGTACTTC. Amino acid sequence: CASSLGVGAYEQYF.

The chain is built from TRBV7-6 and TRBJ2-3; TRBD1 is a possible D gene (6 bases). Germline V gene sequence: CDR1 SGHVS, CDR2 FNYEAQ. This CDR3 has 17 residues. V was cut by 4 bases and J by 9 bases, with 26 bases left in between. CDR3 coding DNA: TGTGCCAGCAGCTCCCGCCGGCGGACAGACCTACGGCAAACGCAGTATTTT. Its translation: CASSSRRRTDLRQTQYF.

The chain has TRBV24-1 and TRBJ2-5, with 7 positions matching TRBD1. Unmatched junction bases numbered 12, after V lost 5 bases and J lost 1 base. The germline CDR1 and CDR2 sequences are KGHDR and SFDVKD. CDR3 size: 17 residues. CDR3 bases: TGTGCCACCAGTGGTTGGGGCGATGACAGGGTCCAAGAGACCCAGTACTTC. Protein: CATSGWGDDRVQETQYF.

This chain joins TRBV5-4 and TRBJ2-7, with TRBD2 identical over 8 bases. Germline CDR1 and CDR2: SGHNT and YYREEE (reference sequence). The length of the CDR3 is 12 residues. J was trimmed by 3 bases and V by 4 bases; bases with no gene match: 0. Written as DNA, the CDR3 is TGTGCCAGCAGCCGGGGGGGCTACGAGCAGTACTTC. It specifies CASSRGGYEQYF.

The V call is TRBV19, the J call TRBJ1-5; D perhaps matches TRBD1 (6 bases). V was pared by 6 bases and J by 3 bases, with 12 bases between. The germline V gene has CDR1 LNHDA and CDR2 SQIVND (reference sequence). The CDR3 has 14 residues. The CDR3 bases are TGTGCCAGTAGAGGGGACACAGCCAATCAGCCCCAGCATTTT. Translation gives CASRGDTANQPQHF.

V and J are TRBV11-2 and TRBJ2-2, with D possibly matching TRBD2 (6 bases). Trimming took off 5 bases at V and 2 bases at J, with 12 bases between the two ends. Germline V CDR1 and CDR2: SGHAT, FQNNGV. This CDR3 spans 15 amino acids. CDR3 amino acids: CASSVPGLNTGELFF. In DNA, the CDR3 is TGTGCCAGCAGCGTCCCGGGACTTAACACCGGGGAGCTGTTTTTT.

The V gene is TRBV5-5, the J gene TRBJ2-3; a weak D match, TRBD1 (6 bases). Germline-derived CDR1 and CDR2 are SGHKS and YYEKEE (reference sequence). V shed 5 bases and J shed 3 bases, with 16 bases lying between them. The CDR3 extends over 15 amino acids. The CDR3 loop reads CASRVQVGTTDTQYF. The CDR3 DNA is TGTGCCAGCAGAGTGCAGGTCGGGACAACAGATACGCAGTATTTT.

The CDR3 DNA is TGCGCCAGCAGCTTGGAGGGGAGGCGTGAAAAACTGTTTTTT. This translates into CASSLEGRREKLFF. This chain connects TRBV5-1 to TRBJ1-4; D may be TRBD1 (5 bases). V dropped 0 bases and J dropped 7 bases, with 10 bases sitting between them. Germline V gene sequence: CDR1 SGHRS, CDR2 YFSETQ. This CDR3 comprises 14 residues.

This rearrangement joins TRBV7-9 to TRBJ1-3; 10 nucleotides line up with TRBD1. Per germline, CDR1 SEHNR and CDR2 FQNEAQ (reference sequence). The junction had 5 bases not matched to a gene; V was cut back by 0 bases and J by 3 bases. The CDR3 runs 17 residues. CDR3 in DNA: TGTGCCAGCAGCTTAGCCGCGACAGGGGGCGTTGGAAACACCATATATTTT. As protein: CASSLAATGGVGNTIYF.

This clone appeared once. The chain joins TRBV4-1 to TRBJ1-2, with a tentative D call TRBD1 (5 bases). Germline V gives CDR1 MGHRA, CDR2 YSYEKL. The ends were cut back, 0 bases at V and 4 bases at J, with 12 bases in the middle. The CDR3 contains 15 residues. The CDR3 DNA sequence: TGCGCCAGCAGCCAAGAGGGGGGACTCGTCTATGGCTACACCTTC. This sequence encodes CASSQEGGLVYGYTF.

The chain uses TRBV2 and TRBJ2-2; TRBD2 matches at 11 bases. J was trimmed by 5 bases and V by 4 bases; bases with no gene match: 3. The germline CDR1 and CDR2 sequences are SNHLY and FYNNEI. The CDR3 covers 15 residues. The CDR3 sequence: CASSGRTSGTGELFF. DNA for the CDR3: TGTGCCAGCAGTGGACGGACTAGCGGGACCGGGGAGCTGTTTTTT.

This chain joins TRBV28 and TRBJ1-2; D gene unclear. The germline CDR1 and CDR2 sequences are MDHEN and SYDVKM. This CDR3 has 10 amino acids. V was pared by 6 bases and J by 6 bases, with 5 bases between. This CDR3 reads CASRSDGYTF. CDR3 bases: TGTGCCAGCAGGTCGGATGGCTACACCTTC.

The chain combines TRBV2 with TRBJ1-6; D call uncertain. CDR3 length equals 13 residues. Looked up from germline, CDR1 is SNHLY and CDR2 is FYNNEI. Trimming shortened V by 6 bases and J by 7 bases, and 10 bases separated the two germline ends. The CDR3 DNA sequence: TGTGCCAGCAGCGTGCAGGAAAATTCACCCCTCCACTTT. This encodes CASSVQENSPLHF.

The chain links TRBV3-1 (or the pseudogene TRBV3-2) to TRBJ2-1; tentative D call: TRBD1 (5 bases). This CDR3 contains 15 residues. Germline V lookup: CDR1 LGHDT, CDR2 YNNKEL (reference sequence). Trimming pared 0 bases from V and 1 base from J, leaving 7 bases between. CDR3 in DNA: TGTGCCAGCAGCCAAGAGTGGACATCCTACAATGAGCAGTTCTTC. Translated: CASSQEWTSYNEQFF.

CDR3 protein: CASSIVGHRDGELFF. In nucleotides, the CDR3 is TGTGCCAGTAGTATTGTAGGTCATCGGGACGGGGAGCTGTTTTTT. The chain employs TRBV19 and TRBJ2-2; possibly TRBD2 for D (5 bases). The CDR3 length is 15 residues. The V and J ends lost 3 bases and 7 bases respectively, with 15 bases between them. The germline V gene encodes CDR1 LNHDA and CDR2 SQIVND (reference sequence).

There are a few counts of this clone. The chain is built from TRBV9 and TRBJ1-4; no reliable D call. The V gene lost 6 bases and the J gene lost 3 bases, with 15 bases spanning the gap. CDR1 SGDLS and CDR2 YYNGEE come from the germline V gene. CDR3 size: 15 residues. CDR3 residues: CASNQTPPANEKLFF. CDR3 bases: TGTGCCAGCAACCAGACCCCACCGGCTAATGAAAAACTGTTTTTT.